A selection of T cell receptor beta chains follows, all from one sample in a study of tumor-infiltrating lymphocytes in localized non-small cell lung cancer. TCRdb's table, derived via immunoSEQ multiplex PCR, lists solely in-frame clones and lacks some. Here the sample spans more than 10,000 clones, around 85% being singletons. Sequencing was carried out using uninvolved lung tissue not adjacent to the tumor. The receptors shown here come from a human donor with non-small cell lung cancer. The CDR3 runs from the conserved cysteine through the conserved F or W. Each record gives: J gene, clone size, D gene, V gene, CDR3 protein, CDR3 DNA. A D gene is named only where the DNA matches it firmly. Size is omitted from some rows. Given values are once, few, many or a class for expanded clones.

TRBJ1-3	once	.	TRBV5-1	CASSLAGASGNTIYF	TGCGCCAGCAGCTTGGCGGGCGCCTCTGGAAACACCATATATTTT
TRBJ2-7	.	.	TRBV28	CASSLKAGTSYEQYF	TGTGCCAGCAGTTTAAAGGCGGGCACCTCCTACGAGCAGTACTTC
TRBJ1-2	.	.	TRBV7-2	CASSLDSTGFYGYTF	TGTGCCAGCAGCTTAGATTCTACAGGATTCTATGGCTACACCTTC
TRBJ2-1	.	.	TRBV18	CASSQKDGYNEQFF	TGTGCCAGCTCTCAAAAGGACGGATACAATGAGCAGTTCTTC
TRBJ1-1	.	.	TRBV6-1	CASSDGQENTEAFF	TGTGCCAGCAGTGACGGTCAGGAAAACACTGAAGCTTTCTTT
TRBJ1-1	.	.	TRBV2	CASRTGNTEAFF	TGTGCCAGCCGTACAGGGAACACTGAAGCTTTCTTT
TRBJ2-5	.	TRBD2	TRBV11-1	CASSFTSGRGETQYF	TGTGCCAGCAGCTTTACTAGCGGGCGGGGAGAGACCCAGTACTTC
TRBJ1-2	.	TRBD1	TRBV9	CASSVGPGQGRYGYTF	TGTGCCAGCAGCGTCGGTCCGGGACAGGGGAGGTATGGCTACACCTTC
TRBJ2-3	.	.	TRBV25-1	CASSAPQDFTDTQYF	TGTGCCAGCAGTGCCCCACAGGACTTCACAGATACGCAGTATTTT
TRBJ2-3	few	.	TRBV4-1	CASSQVAPRTDTQYF	TGCGCCAGCAGCCAAGTTGCTCCACGCACAGATACGCAGTATTTT
TRBJ1-2	.	TRBD1	TRBV7-9	CASSRAQGIYGYTF	TGTGCCAGCAGCCGCGCACAGGGGATCTATGGCTACACCTTC
TRBJ2-3	once	TRBD2	TRBV5-1	CASNSGVSTDTQYF	TGCGCCAGCAATAGCGGGGTTAGCACAGATACGCAGTATTTT
TRBJ2-7	.	.	TRBV30	CAWSGAGDVAYEQYF	TGTGCCTGGAGTGGCGCCGGAGATGTGGCCTACGAGCAGTACTTC
TRBJ2-3	.	TRBD2	TRBV5-5	CASSTSGTSGILDTQYF	TGTGCCAGCAGCACCTCCGGGACTAGCGGGATTCTAGATACGCAGTATTTT
TRBJ2-1	few	TRBD2	TRBV6-4	CASSEVSGLAGRNNNEQFF	TGTGCCAGCAGTGAGGTCTCGGGACTAGCGGGCAGGAATAACAATGAGCAGTTCTTC
TRBJ2-2	few	.	TRBV6-1	CASSEPRELPNTGELFF	TGTGCCAGCAGTGAACCTAGGGAGCTACCGAACACCGGGGAGCTGTTTTTT
TRBJ1-4	.	.	TRBV5-1	CASSLGQEPEKLFF	TGCGCCAGCAGCTTGGGGCAGGAACCCGAAAAACTGTTTTTT
TRBJ1-1	.	TRBD1	TRBV30	CAWDREMNTEAFF	TGTGCCTGGGACAGGGAAATGAACACTGAAGCTTTCTTT
TRBJ2-7	.	.	TRBV5-6	CASSLWAGPGTPSYEQYF	TGTGCCAGCAGCTTGTGGGCGGGGCCAGGAACCCCCTCCTACGAGCAGTACTTC
TRBJ1-2	.	TRBD1	TRBV5-6	CASSPGQDYGYTF	TGTGCCAGCAGTCCGGGACAGGACTATGGCTACACCTTC
TRBJ2-3	.	TRBD1	TRBV4-1	CASSQGTGVPDTQYF	TGCGCCAGCAGCCAAGGGACAGGGGTCCCAGATACGCAGTATTTT
TRBJ2-1	.	TRBD1	TRBV6-5	CASTIDRGSYNEQFF	TGTGCCAGCACCATTGACAGGGGATCCTACAATGAGCAGTTCTTC
TRBJ2-3	.	.	TRBV7-2	CASSVIGGSSTDTQYF	TGTGCCAGCAGCGTAATCGGGGGTTCTAGCACAGATACGCAGTATTTT
TRBJ1-1	few	.	TRBV6-5	CASSYELNTEAFF	TGTGCCAGCAGTTACGAGCTGAACACTGAAGCTTTCTTT
TRBJ1-1	once	.	TRBV5-6	CASSWLRGQNTEAFF	TGTGCCAGCAGCTGGCTTAGGGGCCAGAACACTGAAGCTTTCTTT
TRBJ2-7	.	TRBD2	TRBV5-1	CASSLTPGIGLAGTYEQYF	TGCGCCAGCAGCTTGACCCCGGGGATTGGACTAGCGGGTACCTACGAGCAGTACTTC
TRBJ2-2	.	.	TRBV10-2	CASSVEDNTGELFF	TGCGCCAGCAGTGTCGAGGACAACACCGGGGAGCTGTTTTTT
TRBJ1-4	.	.	TRBV28	CASSRGGREDEKLFF	TGTGCCAGCAGCCGCGGTGGTAGGGAAGATGAAAAACTGTTTTTT
TRBJ2-7	.	.	TRBV11-2	CASSLTVSGPYEQYF	TGTGCCAGCAGCTTAACGGTCAGCGGCCCCTACGAGCAGTACTTC
TRBJ2-5	.	.	TRBV11-2	CASSRNVGRDGETQYF	TGTGCCAGCAGCAGAAACGTCGGGCGCGATGGGGAGACCCAGTACTTC
TRBJ2-1	.	TRBD2	TRBV5-6	CASSDWTSGSYNEQFF	TGTGCCAGCAGCGACTGGACTAGCGGTTCCTACAATGAGCAGTTCTTC
TRBJ1-1	.	.	TRBV6-6	CASSPAIAEAFF	TGTGCCAGCAGTCCCGCCATCGCTGAAGCTTTCTTT
TRBJ1-4	.	.	TRBV30	CAFSGTADEKLFF	TGTGCCTTTTCGGGGACTGCTGATGAAAAACTGTTTTTT
TRBJ1-5	.	.	TRBV2	CASKPESSNQPQHF	TGTGCCAGCAAGCCCGAGAGTAGCAATCAGCCCCAGCATTTT
TRBJ2-5	few	TRBD2	TRBV29-1	CSSSGTSGTNQETQYF	TGCAGCTCTTCCGGGACTAGCGGGACCAACCAAGAGACCCAGTACTTC
TRBJ1-5	.	.	TRBV10-3	CAIRDRVNQPQHF	TGTGCCATCAGGGATAGAGTCAATCAGCCCCAGCATTTT
TRBJ1-1	.	.	TRBV29-1	CSAHRTVNTEAFF	TGCAGCGCCCATAGGACGGTTAACACTGAAGCTTTCTTT
TRBJ2-7	.	TRBD2	TRBV19	CASSRGSGTYEQYF	TGTGCCAGTAGCCGCGGGAGTGGCACCTACGAGCAGTACTTC
TRBJ1-1	.	TRBD1	TRBV5-1	CASSLGLGTGTSEAFF	TGCGCCAGCAGCTTAGGTCTCGGGACAGGGACTTCTGAAGCTTTCTTT
TRBJ2-3	.	.	TRBV11-2	CASSPGASGSTDTQYF	TGTGCCAGCAGCCCTGGGGCGAGCGGGAGCACAGATACGCAGTATTTT
TRBJ2-7	few	TRBD2	TRBV6-1	CASSEYSGSSYEQYF	TGTGCCAGCAGTGAATATAGCGGGAGCTCCTACGAGCAGTACTTC
TRBJ2-3	.	TRBD2	TRBV4-2	CVSSQSSGGADTQYF	TGTGTCAGCAGCCAGAGTAGCGGGGGGGCAGATACGCAGTATTTT
TRBJ2-5	.	TRBD2	TRBV18	CASSPETSGGAKETQYF	TGTGCCAGCTCACCCGAGACTAGCGGGGGGGCCAAAGAGACCCAGTACTTC
TRBJ1-2	.	.	TRBV10-3	CAIAEVEIYGYTF	TGTGCCATCGCCGAGGTAGAAATCTATGGCTACACCTTC
TRBJ2-5	.	.	TRBV6-1	CASSDPPGGAGETQYF	TGTGCCAGCAGTGATCCCCCGGGGGGCGCGGGGGAGACCCAGTACTTC
TRBJ1-4	.	.	TRBV19	CASSTRRREKLFF	TGTGCCAGTAGTACACGACGCAGGGAAAAACTGTTTTTT
TRBJ2-1	few	.	TRBV11-1	CASSPPSVNSYNEQFF	TGTGCCAGCAGCCCACCCTCGGTGAACTCCTACAATGAGCAGTTCTTC
TRBJ1-5	.	TRBD1	TRBV9	CASSVGQGGQPQHF	TGTGCCAGCAGCGTGGGACAGGGAGGTCAGCCCCAGCATTTT
TRBJ1-2	.	.	TRBV6-6	CASSYTANYGYTF	TGTGCCAGCAGCTACACAGCTAACTATGGCTACACCTTC
TRBJ2-5	.	TRBD1	TRBV2	CASSRTGGGETQYF	TGTGCCAGCAGTCGGACAGGGGGTGGGGAGACCCAGTACTTC
TRBJ1-2	.	.	TRBV4-1	CASRRDYGYTF	TGCGCCAGCCGCAGGGATTATGGCTACACCTTC
TRBJ2-3	.	TRBD2	TRBV5-6	CASGGRATDTQYF	TGTGCCAGCGGGGGGAGGGCCACAGATACGCAGTATTTT
TRBJ2-1	.	.	TRBV7-2	CASTFRRRVGIDEQFF	TGTGCCAGCACCTTTAGACGGAGGGTCGGTATCGATGAGCAGTTCTTC
TRBJ2-2	.	.	TRBV11-2	CASSFGAGDTGELFF	TGTGCCAGCAGCTTCGGGGCAGGGGACACCGGGGAGCTGTTTTTT
TRBJ2-7	few	TRBD2	TRBV4-1	CASSQGVGGRAYEQYF	TGCGCCAGCAGCCAAGGAGTGGGCGGGAGGGCCTACGAGCAGTACTTC
TRBJ1-2	.	.	TRBV2	CASRTGPQDYGYTF	TGTGCCAGCAGGACAGGACCCCAGGACTATGGCTACACCTTC
TRBJ1-5	.	TRBD1	TRBV6-5	CASGHGQGQPQHF	TGTGCCAGCGGCCACGGACAGGGCCAGCCCCAGCATTTT
TRBJ1-1	.	.	TRBV7-9	CASSLTNTEAFF	TGTGCCAGCAGCTTGACGAACACTGAAGCTTTCTTT
TRBJ2-5	.	.	TRBV19	CASSSGTNQETQYF	TGTGCCAGTAGTAGTGGCACGAATCAAGAGACCCAGTACTTC